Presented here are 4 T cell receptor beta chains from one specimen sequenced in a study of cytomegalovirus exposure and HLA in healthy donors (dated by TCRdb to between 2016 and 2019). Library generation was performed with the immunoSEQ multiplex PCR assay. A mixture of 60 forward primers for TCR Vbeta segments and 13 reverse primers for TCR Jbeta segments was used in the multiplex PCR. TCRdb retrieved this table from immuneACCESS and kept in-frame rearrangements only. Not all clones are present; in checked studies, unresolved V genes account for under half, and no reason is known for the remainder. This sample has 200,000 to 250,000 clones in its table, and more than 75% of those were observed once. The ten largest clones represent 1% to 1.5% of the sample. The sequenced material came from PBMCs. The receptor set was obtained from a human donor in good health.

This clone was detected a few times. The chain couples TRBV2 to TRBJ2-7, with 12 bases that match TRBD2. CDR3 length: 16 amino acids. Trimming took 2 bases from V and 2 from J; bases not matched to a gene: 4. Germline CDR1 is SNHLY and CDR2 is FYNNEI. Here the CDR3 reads CASSEFRTSGTYEQYF. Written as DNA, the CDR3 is TGTGCCAGCAGTGAATTTAGGACTAGCGGGACCTACGAGCAGTACTTC.

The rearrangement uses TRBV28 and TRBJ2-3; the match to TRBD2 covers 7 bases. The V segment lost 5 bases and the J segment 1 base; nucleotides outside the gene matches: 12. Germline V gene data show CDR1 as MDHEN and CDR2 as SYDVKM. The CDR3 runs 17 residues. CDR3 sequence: CASSRLGTILRTDTQYF. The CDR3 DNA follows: TGTGCCAGCAGTCGACTCGGGACTATACTACGCACAGATACGCAGTATTTT.

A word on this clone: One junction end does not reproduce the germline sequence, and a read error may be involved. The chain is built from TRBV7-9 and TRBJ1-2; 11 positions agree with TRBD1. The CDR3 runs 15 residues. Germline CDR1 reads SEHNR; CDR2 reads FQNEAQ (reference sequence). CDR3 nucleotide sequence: TGTTCCAGCAGCCGGACAGGGGGCCGAACCTATGGCTACACCTTC. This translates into CSSSRTGGRTYGYTF.

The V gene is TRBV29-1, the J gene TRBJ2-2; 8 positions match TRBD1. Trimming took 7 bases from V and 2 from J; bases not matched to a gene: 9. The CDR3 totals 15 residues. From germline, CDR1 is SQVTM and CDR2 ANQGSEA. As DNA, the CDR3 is TGCAGCGCCGGAAAGGGACAGGTCAACACCGGGGAGCTGTTTTTT. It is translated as CSAGKGQVNTGELFF.